The clone carrying this T cell receptor (beta chain) was counted between two and nine times. The CDR3 loop spans 12 amino acids. Deletions cut 0 bases from V and 7 bases from J, with 4 bases between. The sample originates from a study of patients and donors after allogeneic stem cell transplantation. TCRdb independently ran MiXCR on the RT-PCR reads; one entry per CDR3 protein. This table has under 200,000 distinct CDR3 sequences, roughly 22% appearing once. The rearrangement links TRBV12-3 or TRBV12-4 to TRBJ2-1; D is ambiguous. The sample taken for sequencing was blood, either unsorted or a sorted T cell fraction (not recorded which). This clonotype was sampled from a human donor who was either an allogeneic HSCT recipient or a stem cell or donor lymphocyte infusion donor (not recorded which). It is not recorded whose cells these are; they may come from a transplant donor. CDR3 bases: TGTGCCAGCAGTTTAGCAGGAAATGAGCAGTTCTTC. This gives the protein CASSLAGNEQFF.